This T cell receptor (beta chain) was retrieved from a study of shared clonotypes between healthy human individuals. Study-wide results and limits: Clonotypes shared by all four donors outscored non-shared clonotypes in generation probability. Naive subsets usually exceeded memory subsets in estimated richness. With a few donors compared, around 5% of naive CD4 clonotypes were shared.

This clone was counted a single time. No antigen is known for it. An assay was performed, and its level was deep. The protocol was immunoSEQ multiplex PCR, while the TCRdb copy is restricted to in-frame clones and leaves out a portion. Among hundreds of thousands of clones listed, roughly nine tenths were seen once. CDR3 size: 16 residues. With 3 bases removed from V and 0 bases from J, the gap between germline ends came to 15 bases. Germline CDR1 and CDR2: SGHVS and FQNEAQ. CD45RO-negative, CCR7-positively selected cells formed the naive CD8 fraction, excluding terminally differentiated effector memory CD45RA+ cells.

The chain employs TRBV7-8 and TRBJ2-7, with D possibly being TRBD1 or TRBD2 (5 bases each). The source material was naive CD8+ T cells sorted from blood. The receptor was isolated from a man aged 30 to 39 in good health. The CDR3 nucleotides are TGTGCCAGCAGCTTTGCTCGGGACGCCAGCTCCTACGAGCAGTACTTC. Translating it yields CASSFARDASSYEQYF.